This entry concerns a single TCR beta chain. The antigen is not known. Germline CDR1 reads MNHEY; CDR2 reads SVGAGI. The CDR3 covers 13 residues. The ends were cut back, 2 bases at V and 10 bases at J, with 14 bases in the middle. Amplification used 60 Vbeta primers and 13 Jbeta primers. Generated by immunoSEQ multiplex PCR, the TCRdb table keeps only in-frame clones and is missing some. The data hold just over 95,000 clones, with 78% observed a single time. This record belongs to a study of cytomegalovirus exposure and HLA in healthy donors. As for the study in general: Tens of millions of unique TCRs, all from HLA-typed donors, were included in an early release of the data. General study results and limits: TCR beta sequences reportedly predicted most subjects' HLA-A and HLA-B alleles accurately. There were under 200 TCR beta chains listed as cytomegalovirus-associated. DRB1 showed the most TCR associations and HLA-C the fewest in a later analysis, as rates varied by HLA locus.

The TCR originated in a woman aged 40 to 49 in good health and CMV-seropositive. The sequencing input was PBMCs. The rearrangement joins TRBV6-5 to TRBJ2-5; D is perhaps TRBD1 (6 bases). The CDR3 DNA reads TGTGCCAGCAGTTACGAACAGGGAATCGTCCAGTACTTC. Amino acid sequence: CASSYEQGIVQYF.